Sequencing of this T cell receptor beta chain was carried out in a study of cytotoxic CD8 clonotypes in ibrutinib-treated CLL. Whole-study results and caveats: In sustained-remission versus progressing patients, sampling times differed. Public clonotypes were uncommon and contracted or stayed stable on treatment.

Comment on this clone: What it recognizes is unknown.

Repertoires were generated with immunoSEQ multiplex PCR, while TCRdb's copy carries only in-frame clones and drops some. The table shows just over 200,000 clones, with around 70% occurring only once. Germline-derived CDR1 and CDR2 are KGHSH and LQKENI. The CDR3 is 16 amino acids. V lost 3 bases and J lost 1, with 12 bases in between. The chain combines TRBV18 with TRBJ1-4, with a weak D call TRBD1 (5 bases). Material: PBMCs, obtained after 12 months of ibrutinib treatment. The clonotype originates from a human donor with chronic lymphocytic leukemia. The CDR3 nucleotides are TGTGCCAGCTCACCCCTTGACAGTGAAACTAATGAAAAACTGTTTTTT. Translating it yields CASSPLDSETNEKLFF.